The clone carrying this TCR beta chain was picked up a small number of times. This entry is derived from a study of regulatory T cells in long-lasting Graves disease. The authors built TCR beta libraries using iRepertoire HTBI primers and Arm-PCR of CDR3 regions. TCRdb used MiXCR to reprocess the multiplex PCR reads, holding one entry per CDR3 protein. The sample consists of a few hundred thousand distinct CDR3 sequences, about 16% of them appearing once. Time point specified: newly diagnosed GD, antithyroid drugs for less than 3 months. PBMC-extracted RNA yielded the TCR library. This sample was also put to use in a study of T cells in Graves' hyperthyroidism and ophthalmopathy. Per that study: Exclusion of a patient resulted from uncontrolled infection, other autoimmune disease, pregnancy or lactation.

The input for sequencing was peripheral blood mononuclear cells (PBMCs), taken at new diagnosis, from a patient treated with antithyroid drugs. This TCR derives from a woman aged 18-29 years with Graves disease.

DNA of the CDR3: TGTGCCAGCAGCTTAGTTCCCCCGGGACGTAGCAATCAGCCCCAGCATTTT. This gives the protein CASSLVPPGRSNQPQHF. The rearrangement links TRBV7-9 to TRBJ1-5, with D perhaps matching TRBD1 (5 bases). This CDR3 is 17 amino acids long. Germline V gives CDR1 SEHNR, CDR2 FQNEAQ (reference sequence). The V end lost 1 base, the J end lost 0 bases, and 13 bases lay between the germline ends.